The next 10 T cell receptor beta chains were all read from a single sample in a study of memory B cells and T cells in multiple sclerosis. No cognate antigen is known for these TCRs. After stimulus-free culture, autoproliferating CFSE-dim and non-proliferating CFSE-high T cells were sequenced separately. Pooled replicate wells came from around 5x10^7 CFSE-labeled PBMCs cultured approximately 7 days without stimulus. The method was immunoSEQ multiplex PCR; TCRdb's version includes in-frame clones alone and lacks a portion of them. Of some 49,000 clones listed, 82% were seen once; the top ten hold about 1.1%. The specimen sequenced was PBMCs from blood kept in culture. Receptors were obtained from a human donor with multiple sclerosis.

The V gene is TRBV5-1, the J gene TRBJ1-5; 11 positions agree with TRBD1. V trimming: 5 bases; J trimming: 7 bases; junction bases outside the gene matches: 5. CDR3 length: 14 residues. Germline CDR1 is SGHRS and CDR2 is YFSETQ. The CDR3 here is CASSDGQGAQPQHF. DNA of the CDR3: TGCGCCAGCAGTGATGGACAGGGGGCCCAGCCCCAGCATTTT.

The gene calls are TRBV6-1 and TRBJ2-3; no clear D gene. CDR1 is MNHNS and CDR2 is SASEGT in the germline V gene. CDR3 length equals 12 residues. Trimming took 2 bases from V and 5 from J, leaving 5 bases between them. The CDR3 bases are TGTGCCAGCAGTGAATGGGTAGATACGCAGTATTTT. As protein: CASSEWVDTQYF.

This chain joins TRBV6-5 and TRBJ1-1; D gene ambiguous. Germline V CDR1 and CDR2: MNHEY, SVGAGI. Trimming stripped 0 bases from V and 6 bases from J, with 14 bases between. This CDR3 is 15 amino acids long. The CDR3 sequence: CASSYSSALRPEAFF. The CDR3 DNA follows: TGTGCCAGCAGTTACTCGTCGGCACTACGCCCTGAAGCTTTCTTT.

The CDR3 coding sequence is TGTGCCAGCTCCGCCGGGGCCCCCGGACAGCTTAAAGAGACCCAGTACTTC. Amino acid sequence: CASSAGAPGQLKETQYF. The V call is TRBV18, the J call TRBJ2-5; TRBD1 is a possible D gene (6 bases). The CDR3 is 17 residues long. V was cut by 6 bases and J by 3 bases, with 23 bases left in between. CDR1 and CDR2 from the germline V gene are KGHSH and LQKENI.

Details on this clone: Germline is not matched at one junction end, which may reflect a read error. The chain combines TRBV5-1 with TRBJ1-5; D remains ambiguous. This CDR3 is built from 15 residues. Looked up from germline, CDR1 is SGHRS and CDR2 is YFSETQ. The CDR3 DNA reads TGCACCAGCAGCCCAGAGACTGGGCGGGATCAGCCCCAGCATTTT. Its translation is CTSSPETGRDQPQHF.

This sequence joins TRBV5-1 and TRBJ1-1; tentative D call: TRBD1 (5 bases). This CDR3 contains 13 residues. Germline CDR1 reads SGHRS; CDR2 reads YFSETQ. V lost 7 bases to trimming and J lost 2 bases, with 12 bases between them. Written as DNA, the CDR3 is TGCGCCAGCGCCGGGACCACCAACACTGAAGCTTTCTTT. Translation: CASAGTTNTEAFF.

The rearrangement joins TRBV28 to TRBJ2-2; 10 bases match TRBD1. The junction had 5 bases not matched to a gene; V was cut back by 6 bases and J by 4 bases. The CDR3 contains 15 residues. Looked up from germline, CDR1 is MDHEN and CDR2 is SYDVKM. The CDR3 region is CASRGTGVITGELFF. The DNA of the CDR3 is TGTGCCAGCAGGGGGACAGGGGTGATCACCGGGGAGCTGTTTTTT.

This chain links TRBV19 with TRBJ2-1, with D perhaps TRBD1 (5 bases). Germline V gene lookup returns CDR1 LNHDA and CDR2 SQIVND (reference sequence). The CDR3 has 14 amino acids. V was cut by 2 bases and J by 12 bases, with 17 bases left in between. CDR3 sequence reads: CASSITPGPGGQFF. The CDR3 nucleotides are TGTGCCAGTAGTATAACCCCAGGGCCAGGTGGGCAGTTCTTC. The entire variable domain, with the rest obtained from reference TRBV19 and TRBJ2-1, is as follows: DGGITQSPKYLFRKEGQNVTLSCEQNLNHDAMYWYRQDPGQGLRLIYYSQIVNDFQKGDIAEGYSVSREKKESFPLTVTSAQKNPTAFYLCASSITPGPGGQFFGPGTRLTVL.

This chain connects TRBV11-2 to TRBJ1-1; no reliable D call. This CDR3 spans 13 amino acids. Trimming took 3 bases from V and 2 from J, leaving 7 bases between them. The germline gives CDR1 SGHAT, CDR2 FQNNGV. CDR3 sequence (DNA): TGTGCCAGCAGCTTGGGGAGTAACACTGAAGCTTTCTTT. Protein product: CASSLGSNTEAFF. Drawing the rest from reference TRBV11-2 and TRBJ1-1, the complete variable domain is EAGVAQSPRYKIIEKRQSVAFWCNPISGHATLYWYQQILGQGPKLLIQFQNNGVVDDSQLPKDRFSAERLKGVDSTLKIQPAKLEDSAVYLCASSLGSNTEAFFGQGTRLTVV.

Only one count was recorded for this clone. V is TRBV5-3 and J is TRBJ1-2, with unresolved D. TRBV5-3 is annotated as an ORF whose role is uncertain. The CDR3 extends over 10 amino acids. The V end was cut by 1 base, the J end by 10 bases, with 5 bases between. Here the CDR3 reads CARSLWLYTF. CDR3 coding DNA: TGTGCCAGAAGCTTGTGGCTCTACACCTTC.